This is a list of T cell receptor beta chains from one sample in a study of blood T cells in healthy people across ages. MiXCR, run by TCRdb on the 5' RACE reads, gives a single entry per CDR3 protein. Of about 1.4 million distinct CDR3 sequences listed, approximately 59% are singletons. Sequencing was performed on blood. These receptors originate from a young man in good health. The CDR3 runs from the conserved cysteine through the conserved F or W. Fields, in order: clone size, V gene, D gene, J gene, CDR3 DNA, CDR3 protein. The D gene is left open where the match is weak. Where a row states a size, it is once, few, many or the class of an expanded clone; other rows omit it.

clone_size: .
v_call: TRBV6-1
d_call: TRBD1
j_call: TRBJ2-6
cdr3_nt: TGTGCCAGCGGGGAATGGACAGGGGGTTCTGGGGCCAACGTCCTGACTTTC
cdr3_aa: CASGEWTGGSGANVLTF

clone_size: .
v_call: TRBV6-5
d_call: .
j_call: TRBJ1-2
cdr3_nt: TGTGCCAGCAAACCGGGACAACACAGCTATGGCTACACCTTC
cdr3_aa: CASKPGQHSYGYTF

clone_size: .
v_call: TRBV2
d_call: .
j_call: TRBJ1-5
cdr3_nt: TGTGCCAGCAGTGAACAACCTAGCAATCAGCCCCAGCATTTT
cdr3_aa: CASSEQPSNQPQHF

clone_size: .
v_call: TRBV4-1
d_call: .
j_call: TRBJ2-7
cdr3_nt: TGCGCCAGCAGCCAAGATTGGCGGGTGAGCTCCTACGAGCAGTACTTC
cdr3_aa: CASSQDWRVSSYEQYF

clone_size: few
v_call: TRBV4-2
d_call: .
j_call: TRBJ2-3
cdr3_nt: TGTGCCAGCAGCCCATCGGGGGAAGCCCCAGATACGCAGTATTTT
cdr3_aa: CASSPSGEAPDTQYF

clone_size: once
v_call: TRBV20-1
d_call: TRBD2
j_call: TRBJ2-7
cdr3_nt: TGCAGTGCTAGAGATTCCGCTAGCGGGAGGTCCTACGAGCAGTACTTC
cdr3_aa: CSARDSASGRSYEQYF

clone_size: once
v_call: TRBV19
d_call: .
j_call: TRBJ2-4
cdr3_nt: TGTGCCAGTTCGAGCCTCCGGGACGGCTCCTTTCCGGAGCAGTACTTC
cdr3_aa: CASSSLRDGSFPEQYF

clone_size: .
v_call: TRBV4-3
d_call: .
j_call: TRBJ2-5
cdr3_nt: TGCGCCAGCAGCCAAGATTTACTAGCTCGGGCAGAGACCCAGTACTTC
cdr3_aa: CASSQDLLARAETQYF

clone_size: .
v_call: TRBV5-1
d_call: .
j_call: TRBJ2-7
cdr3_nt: TGCGCCAGCAGCCCTCGGAAGGGGTCCGAGCAGTACTTC
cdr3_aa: CASSPRKGSEQYF

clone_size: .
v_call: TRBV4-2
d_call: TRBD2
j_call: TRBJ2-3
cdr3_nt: TGTGCCAGCAGCCTACCCACTAGCGGGGGTTTTACAGATACGCAGTATTTT
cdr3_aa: CASSLPTSGGFTDTQYF

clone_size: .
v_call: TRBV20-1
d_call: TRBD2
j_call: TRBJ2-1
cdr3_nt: TGCAGTGCTAGAGCCTTCCCCCTTAGCGGGAGTTCAGGTAATGAGCAGTTCTTC
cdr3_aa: CSARAFPLSGSSGNEQFF

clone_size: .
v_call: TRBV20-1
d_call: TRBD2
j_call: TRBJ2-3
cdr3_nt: TGCAGTGCTAGAGGCGTTAGCGGGGGAGGCGGTACCACAGATACGCAGTATTTT
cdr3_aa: CSARGVSGGGGTTDTQYF

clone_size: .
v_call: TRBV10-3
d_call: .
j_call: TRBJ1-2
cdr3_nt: TGTGCCATCAGAAGACAGGATAGGGGCTACACCTTC
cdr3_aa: CAIRRQDRGYTF

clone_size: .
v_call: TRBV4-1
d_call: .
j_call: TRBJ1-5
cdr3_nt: TGCGCCAGCAGCCCTATCGAACTCGGGGCTTATAGCAATCAGCCCCAGCATTTT
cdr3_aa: CASSPIELGAYSNQPQHF

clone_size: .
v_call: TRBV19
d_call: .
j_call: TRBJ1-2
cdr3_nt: TGTGCCACCGTTGATACGGGGGGCTCCTATGGCTACACCTTC
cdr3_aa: CATVDTGGSYGYTF

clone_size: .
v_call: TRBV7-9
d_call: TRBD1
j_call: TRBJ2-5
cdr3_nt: TGTGCCAGCAGCGGAACGAGGACAGGGCGAGAGACCCAGTACTTC
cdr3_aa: CASSGTRTGRETQYF

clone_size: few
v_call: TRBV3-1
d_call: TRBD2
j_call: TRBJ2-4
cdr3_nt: TGTGCCAGCAGCCAAGGACGGGGACTAGCGGGAGCATACATTCAGTACTTC
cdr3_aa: CASSQGRGLAGAYIQYF

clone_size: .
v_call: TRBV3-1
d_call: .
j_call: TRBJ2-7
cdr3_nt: TGTGCCAGCAGCACACGACTAGTTTTCAGCGAGCAGTACTTC
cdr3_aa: CASSTRLVFSEQYF

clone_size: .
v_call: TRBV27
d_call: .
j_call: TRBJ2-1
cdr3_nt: TGTGCCAGCAGTTTATTTATTGTGGGTGAGCAGTTCTTC
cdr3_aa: CASSLFIVGEQFF

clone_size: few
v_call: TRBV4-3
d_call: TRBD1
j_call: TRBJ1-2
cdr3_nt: TGCGCCAGCAGCCAAGAGAGGGGACAGGGGTATACAAACTATGGCTACACCTTC
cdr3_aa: CASSQERGQGYTNYGYTF

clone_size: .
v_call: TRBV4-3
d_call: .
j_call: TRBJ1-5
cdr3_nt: TGCGCCAGCAGCCGAAACAGGGATAGCAATCAGCCCCAGCATTTT
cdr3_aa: CASSRNRDSNQPQHF

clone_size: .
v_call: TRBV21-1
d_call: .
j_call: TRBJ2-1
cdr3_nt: TGTGCTAGCAGCAAAAAGGGCCCTAGCGGGATATCCTACAATGAGCAGTTCTTC
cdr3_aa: CASSKKGPSGISYNEQFF

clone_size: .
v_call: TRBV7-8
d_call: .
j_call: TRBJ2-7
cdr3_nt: TGTGCCAGCAGCTTCTCGAACATTGGTGAGCAGTACTTC
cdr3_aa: CASSFSNIGEQYF

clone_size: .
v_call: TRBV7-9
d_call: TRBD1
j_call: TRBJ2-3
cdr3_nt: TGTGCCAGCAGCTCCCAGGGGGCCTATGGCACAGATACGCAGTATTTT
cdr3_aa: CASSSQGAYGTDTQYF

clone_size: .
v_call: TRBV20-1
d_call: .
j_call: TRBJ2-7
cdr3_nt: TGCAGTGCTCCTCGAAACTACGAGCAGTACTTC
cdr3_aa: CSAPRNYEQYF

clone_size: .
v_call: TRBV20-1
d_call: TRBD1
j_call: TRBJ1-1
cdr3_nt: TGCAGTGCTAGAGGCTGGGGAACAGGGGGATACACTGAAGCTTTCTTT
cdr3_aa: CSARGWGTGGYTEAFF

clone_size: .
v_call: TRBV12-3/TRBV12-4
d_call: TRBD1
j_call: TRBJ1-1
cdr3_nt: TGTGCCAGCAATCCCGACAGGGGCAACACTGAAGCTTTCTTT
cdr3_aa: CASNPDRGNTEAFF

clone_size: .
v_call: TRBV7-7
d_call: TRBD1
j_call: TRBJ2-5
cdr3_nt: TGTGCTAGCAGCCCAACCGACAGGGCTCGGCAAGAGACCCAGTACTTC
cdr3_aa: CASSPTDRARQETQYF

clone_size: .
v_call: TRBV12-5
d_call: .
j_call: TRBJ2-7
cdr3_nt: TGTGCTAGTGGTTTGGCAAGAAATCCCTCCTACGAGCAGTACTTC
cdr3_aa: CASGLARNPSYEQYF

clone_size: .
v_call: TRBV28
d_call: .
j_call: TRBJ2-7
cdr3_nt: TGTGCCAGCAGCGATACAGGGCAGCAGTACTTC
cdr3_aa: CASSDTGQQYF

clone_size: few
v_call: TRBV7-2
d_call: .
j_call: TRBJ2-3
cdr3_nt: TGTGCCAGCAGTCAATTTAGGGGCGGCAGGGGAGGAAAAGATACGCAGTATTTT
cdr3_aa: CASSQFRGGRGGKDTQYF

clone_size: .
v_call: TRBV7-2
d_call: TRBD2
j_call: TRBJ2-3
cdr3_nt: TGTGCCAGCAGCGGGCTGCGACTAGCGGGAGCAGATACGCAGTATTTT
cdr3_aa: CASSGLRLAGADTQYF

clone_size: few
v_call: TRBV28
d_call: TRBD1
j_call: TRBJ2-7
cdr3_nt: TGTGCCAGCAGTTTATCCACAGGGGTGGGCTACGAGCAGTACTTC
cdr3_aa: CASSLSTGVGYEQYF

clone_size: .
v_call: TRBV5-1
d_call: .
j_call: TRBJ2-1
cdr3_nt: TGCGCCAGCAGCTCAGACGCCAGCTCCTACAATGAGCAGTTCTTC
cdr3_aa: CASSSDASSYNEQFF